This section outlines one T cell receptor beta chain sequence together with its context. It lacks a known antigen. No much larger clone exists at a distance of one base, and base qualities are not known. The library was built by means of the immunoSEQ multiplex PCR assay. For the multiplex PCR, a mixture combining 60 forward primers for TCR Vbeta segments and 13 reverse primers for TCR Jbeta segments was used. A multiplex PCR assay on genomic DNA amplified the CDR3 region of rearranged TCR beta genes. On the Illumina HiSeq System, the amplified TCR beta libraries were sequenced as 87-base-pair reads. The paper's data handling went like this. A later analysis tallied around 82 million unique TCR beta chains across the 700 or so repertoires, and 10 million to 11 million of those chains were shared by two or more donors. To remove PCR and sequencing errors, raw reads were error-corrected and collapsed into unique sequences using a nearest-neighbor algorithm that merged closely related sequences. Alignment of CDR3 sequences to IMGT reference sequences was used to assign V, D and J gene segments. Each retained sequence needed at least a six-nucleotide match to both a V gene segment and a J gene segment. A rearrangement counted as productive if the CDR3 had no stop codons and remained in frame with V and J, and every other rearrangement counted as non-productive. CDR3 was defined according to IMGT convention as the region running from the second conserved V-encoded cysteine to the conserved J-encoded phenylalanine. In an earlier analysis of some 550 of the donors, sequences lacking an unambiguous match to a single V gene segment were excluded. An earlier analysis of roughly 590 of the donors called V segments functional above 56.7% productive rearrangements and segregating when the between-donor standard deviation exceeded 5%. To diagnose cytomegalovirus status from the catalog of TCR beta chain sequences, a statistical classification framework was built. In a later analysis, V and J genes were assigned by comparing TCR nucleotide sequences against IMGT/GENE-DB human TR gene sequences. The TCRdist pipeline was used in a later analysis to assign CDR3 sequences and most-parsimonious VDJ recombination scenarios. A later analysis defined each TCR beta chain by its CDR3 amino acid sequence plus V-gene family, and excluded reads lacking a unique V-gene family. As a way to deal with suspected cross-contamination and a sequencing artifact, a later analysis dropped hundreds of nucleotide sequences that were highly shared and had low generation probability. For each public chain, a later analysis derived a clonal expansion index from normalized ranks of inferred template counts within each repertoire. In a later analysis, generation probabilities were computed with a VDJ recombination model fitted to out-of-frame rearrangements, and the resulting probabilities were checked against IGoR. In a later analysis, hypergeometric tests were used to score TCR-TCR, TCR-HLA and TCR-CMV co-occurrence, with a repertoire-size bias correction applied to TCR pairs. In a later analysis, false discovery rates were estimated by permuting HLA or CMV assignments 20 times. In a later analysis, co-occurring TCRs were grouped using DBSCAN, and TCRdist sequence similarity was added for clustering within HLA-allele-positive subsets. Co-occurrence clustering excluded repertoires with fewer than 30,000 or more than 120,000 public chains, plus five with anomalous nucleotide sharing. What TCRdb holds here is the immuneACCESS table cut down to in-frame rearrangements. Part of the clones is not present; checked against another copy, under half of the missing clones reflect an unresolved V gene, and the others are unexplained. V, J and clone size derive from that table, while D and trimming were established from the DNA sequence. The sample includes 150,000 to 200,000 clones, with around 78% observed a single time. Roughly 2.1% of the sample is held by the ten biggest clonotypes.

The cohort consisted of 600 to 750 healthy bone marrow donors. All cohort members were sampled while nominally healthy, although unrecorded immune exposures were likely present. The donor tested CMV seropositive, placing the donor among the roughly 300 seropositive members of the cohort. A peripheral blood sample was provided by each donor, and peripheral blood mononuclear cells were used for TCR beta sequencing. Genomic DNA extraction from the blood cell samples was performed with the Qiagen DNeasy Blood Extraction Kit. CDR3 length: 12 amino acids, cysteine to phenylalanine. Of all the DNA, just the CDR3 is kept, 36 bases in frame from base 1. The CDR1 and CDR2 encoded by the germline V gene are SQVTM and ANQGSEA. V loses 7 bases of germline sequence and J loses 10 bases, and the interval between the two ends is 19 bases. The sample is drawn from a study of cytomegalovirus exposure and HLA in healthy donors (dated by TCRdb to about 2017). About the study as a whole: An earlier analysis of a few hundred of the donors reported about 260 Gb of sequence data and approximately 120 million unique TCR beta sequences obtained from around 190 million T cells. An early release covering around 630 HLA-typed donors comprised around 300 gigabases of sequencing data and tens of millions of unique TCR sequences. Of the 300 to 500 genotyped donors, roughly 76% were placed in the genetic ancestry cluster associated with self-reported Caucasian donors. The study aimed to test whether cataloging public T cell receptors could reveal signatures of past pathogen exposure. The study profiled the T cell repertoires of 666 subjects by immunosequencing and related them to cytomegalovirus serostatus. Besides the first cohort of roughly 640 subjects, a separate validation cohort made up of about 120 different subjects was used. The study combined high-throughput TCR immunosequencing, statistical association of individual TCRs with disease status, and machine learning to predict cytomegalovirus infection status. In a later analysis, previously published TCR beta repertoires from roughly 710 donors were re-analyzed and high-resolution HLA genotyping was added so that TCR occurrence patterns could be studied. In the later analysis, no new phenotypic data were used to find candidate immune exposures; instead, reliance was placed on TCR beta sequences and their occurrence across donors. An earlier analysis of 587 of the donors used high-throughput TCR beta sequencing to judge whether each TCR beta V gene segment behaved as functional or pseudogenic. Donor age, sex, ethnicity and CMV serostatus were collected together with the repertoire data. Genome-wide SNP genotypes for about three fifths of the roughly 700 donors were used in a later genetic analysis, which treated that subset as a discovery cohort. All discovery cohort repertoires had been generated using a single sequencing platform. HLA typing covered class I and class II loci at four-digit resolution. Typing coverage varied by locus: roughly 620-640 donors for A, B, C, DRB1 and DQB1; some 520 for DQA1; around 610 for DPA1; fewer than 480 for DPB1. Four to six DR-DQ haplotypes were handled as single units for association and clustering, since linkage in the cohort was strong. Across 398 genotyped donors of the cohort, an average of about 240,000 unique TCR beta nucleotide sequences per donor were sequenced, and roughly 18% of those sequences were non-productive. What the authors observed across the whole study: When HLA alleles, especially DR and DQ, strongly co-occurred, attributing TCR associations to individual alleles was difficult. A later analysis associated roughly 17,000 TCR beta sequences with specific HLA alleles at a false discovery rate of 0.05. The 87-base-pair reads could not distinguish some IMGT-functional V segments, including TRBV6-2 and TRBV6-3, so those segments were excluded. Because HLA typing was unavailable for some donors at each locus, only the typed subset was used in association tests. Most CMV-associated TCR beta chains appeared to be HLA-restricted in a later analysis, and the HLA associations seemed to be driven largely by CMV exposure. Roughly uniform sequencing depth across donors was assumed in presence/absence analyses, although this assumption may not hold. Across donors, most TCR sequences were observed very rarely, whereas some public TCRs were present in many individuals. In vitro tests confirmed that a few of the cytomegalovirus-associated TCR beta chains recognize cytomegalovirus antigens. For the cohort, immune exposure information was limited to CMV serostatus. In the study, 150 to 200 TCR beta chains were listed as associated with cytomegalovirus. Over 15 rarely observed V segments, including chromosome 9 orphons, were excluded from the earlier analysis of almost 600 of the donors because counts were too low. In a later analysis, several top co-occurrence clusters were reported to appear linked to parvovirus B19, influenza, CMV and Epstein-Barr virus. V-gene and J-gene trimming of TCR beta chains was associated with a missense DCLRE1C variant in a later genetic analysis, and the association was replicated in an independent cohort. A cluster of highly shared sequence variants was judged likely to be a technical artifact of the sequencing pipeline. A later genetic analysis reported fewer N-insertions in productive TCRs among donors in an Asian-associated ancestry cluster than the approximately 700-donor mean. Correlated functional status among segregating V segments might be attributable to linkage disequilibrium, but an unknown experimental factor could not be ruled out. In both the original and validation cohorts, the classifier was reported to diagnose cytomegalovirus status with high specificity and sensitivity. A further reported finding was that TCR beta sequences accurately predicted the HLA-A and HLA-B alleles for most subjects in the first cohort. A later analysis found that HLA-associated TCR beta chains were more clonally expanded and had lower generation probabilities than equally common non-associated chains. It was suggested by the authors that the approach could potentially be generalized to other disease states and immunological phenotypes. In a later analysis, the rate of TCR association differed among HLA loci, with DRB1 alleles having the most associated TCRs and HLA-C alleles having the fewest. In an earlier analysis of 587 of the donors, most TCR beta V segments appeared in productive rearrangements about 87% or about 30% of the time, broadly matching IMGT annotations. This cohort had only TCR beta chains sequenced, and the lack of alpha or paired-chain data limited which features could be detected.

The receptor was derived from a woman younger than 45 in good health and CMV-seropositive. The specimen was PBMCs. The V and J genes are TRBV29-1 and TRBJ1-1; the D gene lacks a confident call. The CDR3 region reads CSGRSRRKGAFF. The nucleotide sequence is TGCAGCGGCCGAAGCCGGCGGAAAGGAGCTTTCTTT.